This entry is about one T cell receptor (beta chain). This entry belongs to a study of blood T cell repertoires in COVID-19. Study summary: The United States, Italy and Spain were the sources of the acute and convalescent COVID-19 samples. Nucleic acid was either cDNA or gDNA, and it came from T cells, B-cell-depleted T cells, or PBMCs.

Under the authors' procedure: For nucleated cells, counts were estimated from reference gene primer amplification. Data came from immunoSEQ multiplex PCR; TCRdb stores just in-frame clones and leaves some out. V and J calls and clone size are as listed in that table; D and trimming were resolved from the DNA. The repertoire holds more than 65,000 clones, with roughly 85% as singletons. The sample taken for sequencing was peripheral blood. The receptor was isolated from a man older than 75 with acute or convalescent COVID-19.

The CDR3: CASSLTGLAGVISSYEQYF. The CDR3 region has the DNA TGTGCCAGCAGCTTAACTGGGCTAGCGGGGGTTATAAGCTCCTACGAGCAGTACTTC. This chain links TRBV7-3 with TRBJ2-7; TRBD2 agrees at 10 bases. Per the germline V gene, CDR1 is SGHTA and CDR2 is FQGTGA. The CDR3 covers 19 residues. Germline trimming cut 0 bases from V and 0 bases from J; bases unmatched to any gene: 11.